A selection of T cell receptor beta chains follows, all from one sample in a study of cytomegalovirus exposure and HLA in healthy donors. TCRdb's table, derived via immunoSEQ multiplex PCR, lists solely in-frame clones and lacks some. The sample holds fewer than 150,000 clones, roughly four fifths seen once. The specimen was PBMCs. These receptors all come from a man aged 25-45 years in good health and CMV-seronegative. The CDR3 runs from the conserved cysteine through the conserved F or W. D genes are given only for firm matches. Rows may omit the clone size; those that give it use once, few, many or a size class.

clone_size	v_call	d_call	j_call	cdr3_nt	cdr3_aa
-	TRBV27	TRBD1	TRBJ1-2	TGTGCCAGCAGTTTACTTCGGGGACAGGGAGCGGGTGGCTACACCTTC	CASSLLRGQGAGGYTF
-	TRBV20-1	-	TRBJ1-1	TGCAGTGCTAGAGATCAGATAGAAGCTTTCTTT	CSARDQIEAFF
-	TRBV7-8	-	TRBJ2-2	TGTGCCAGCAGCTTAGGCGGGGGCCTCACCGGGGAGCTGTTTTTT	CASSLGGGLTGELFF
-	TRBV6-5	-	TRBJ2-1	TGTGCCAGCAGCCCCCGTTACAATGAGCAGTTCTTC	CASSPRYNEQFF
-	TRBV7-6	-	TRBJ1-4	TGTGCCAGCAGCCCCACAGGGAGGGGTGAAAAACTGTTTTTT	CASSPTGRGEKLFF
few	TRBV12-5	TRBD1	TRBJ2-2	TGTGCTAGTGGTTTGGCGCCGGGACAGGGACAGGGAACCGGGGAGCTGTTTTTT	CASGLAPGQGQGTGELFF
once	TRBV19	-	TRBJ1-5	TGTGCCAGTAGTGGGAGCTTCTTCATGTCCCAGCATTTT	CASSGSFFMSQHF
few	TRBV6-5	-	TRBJ1-1	TGTGCCAGCAGTTACTCGCGGGGGGTGAACACTGAAGCTTTCTTT	CASSYSRGVNTEAFF
-	TRBV10-1	-	TRBJ1-2	TGCGCCAGCTGTGACGGGGAGAACTATGGCTACACCTTC	CASCDGENYGYTF
-	TRBV10-2	-	TRBJ2-2	TGCGCCAGCAGTGTCGCCGGGGGGCAGAACACCGGGGAGCTGTTTTTT	CASSVAGGQNTGELFF
-	TRBV7-8	TRBD1	TRBJ2-2	TGTGCCAGCAGGGGGACAGGGGGCAATATCGGGGAGCTGTTTTTT	CASRGTGGNIGELFF
-	TRBV19	-	TRBJ1-2	TGTGCCAGTAGCGAGTCGTGGGGGGAAGTGGATGGCTACACCTTC	CASSESWGEVDGYTF
-	TRBV6-1	-	TRBJ2-7	TGTGCCAGCAGTGAAGGGGCCATGCCGGGACACCGGGAGCAGTACTTC	CASSEGAMPGHREQYF